The next 29 T cell receptor beta chains were all read from a single sample in a study of radiotherapy plus CTLA-4 blockade in lung cancer. The data were produced by immunoSEQ multiplex PCR, yet TCRdb's version contains in-frame clones alone and is incomplete. The table shows 49,000 or so clones, with 60% to 80% occurring only once. The sequencing used peripheral blood, collected from a patient treated with radiotherapy plus ipilimumab. The receptor source for this set is a human donor with non-small cell lung cancer who had stable disease on radiotherapy plus ipilimumab.

The V and J genes are TRBV27 and TRBJ2-1; D is uncertain. CDR1 is MNHEY, CDR2 SMNVEV, per germline (reference sequence). V was shortened by 6 bases and J by 4 bases, with 13 bases between the two germline ends. This CDR3 has 14 residues. This chain's CDR3 is CASSRSSYYNEQFF. In DNA, the CDR3 is TGTGCCAGCAGCCGGTCCTCCTATTACAATGAGCAGTTCTTC.

The chain recombines TRBV6-1 with TRBJ1-3; D may be TRBD1 (5 bases). Germline values: CDR1 MNHNS, CDR2 SASEGT. CDR3 size: 13 residues. With 0 bases removed from V and 8 bases from J, the gap between germline ends came to 8 bases. This chain's CDR3 is CASSEAGGDTIYF. The CDR3 DNA follows: TGTGCCAGCAGTGAAGCGGGGGGGGACACCATATATTTT.

DNA of the CDR3: TGTGCCAGCAGCTTAATAGAGACCCAGTACTTC. Protein sequence: CASSLIETQYF. J is TRBJ2-5 and V is TRBV7-2; D remains ambiguous. V lost 2 bases and J lost 4, with 2 bases in between. The CDR3 runs to 11 residues. CDR1 SGHTA and CDR2 FQGNSA come from the germline V gene.

The chain combines TRBV18 with TRBJ1-1, with 9 bases fitting TRBD1. Looked up from germline, CDR1 is KGHSH and CDR2 is LQKENI. Unmatched junction bases numbered 11, after V lost 6 bases and J lost 9 bases. This CDR3 has 14 residues. CDR3 region: CASSRTGDTDKAFF. The CDR3 region has the DNA TGTGCCAGCTCTCGGACAGGGGACACCGATAAAGCTTTCTTT.

The chain has TRBV18 and TRBJ1-3; TRBD1 aligns across 8 bases. The CDR3 extends over 15 amino acids. V shed 4 bases and J 0 bases; nucleotides not matched to a gene: 2. The germline V gene encodes CDR1 KGHSH and CDR2 LQKENI. The CDR3 nucleotides are TGTGCCAGCTCACGTCAGGGGGCCTCTGGAAACACCATATATTTT. As protein: CASSRQGASGNTIYF.

The rearrangement joins TRBV19 to TRBJ1-3; 8 bases are shared with TRBD1. This CDR3 is built from 14 residues. Germline loops: CDR1 LNHDA, CDR2 SQIVND (reference sequence). After removal of 5 bases from V and 2 bases from J, the junction contained 2 bases not matched to a gene. The CDR3 DNA is TGTGCCAGTAGTTCGGGACAGGCTGGAAACACCATATATTTT. Encoded protein: CASSSGQAGNTIYF.

The V call is TRBV30, the J call TRBJ1-5; TRBD1 agrees at 10 bases. Germline loops: CDR1 GTSNPN, CDR2 SVGIG (reference sequence). The CDR3 length is 21 residues. The junction had 17 bases not matched to a gene; V was cut back by 0 bases and J by 0 bases. CDR3 DNA: TGTGCCTGGAGTGTATGGATACCGGGACAGGGGTTTCGCGGTAGCAATCAGCCCCAGCATTTT. As protein: CAWSVWIPGQGFRGSNQPQHF. The variable domain in full, completed from reference TRBV30 and TRBJ1-5, reads SQTIHQWPATLVQPVGSPLSLECTVEGTSNPNLYWYRQAAGRGLQLLFYSVGIGQISSEVPQNLSASRPQDRQFILSSKKLLLSDSGFYLCAWSVWIPGQGFRGSNQPQHFGDGTRLSIL.

V usage is TRBV7-2 and J usage is TRBJ2-1; D not certain. The length of the CDR3 is 11 residues. Germline V gene lookup returns CDR1 SGHTA and CDR2 FQGNSA. Trimming removed 3 bases from V and 7 bases from J, with 4 bases in between. The CDR3 DNA reads as TGTGCCAGCAGCTTTACGAATGAGCAGTTCTTC. It is translated as CASSFTNEQFF.

As regards this clone: Other DNA variants within this sample encode the same CDR3. The chain couples TRBV7-2 to TRBJ1-5; D call uncertain. The germline V gene has CDR1 SGHTA and CDR2 FQGNSA. Trimming removed 2 bases at V and 3 bases at J, with 8 bases between. The CDR3 contains 14 residues. The CDR3 sequence: CASSLRGNNQPQHF. For the CDR3, the DNA is TGTGCCAGCAGCTTACGAGGGAACAATCAGCCCCAGCATTTT.

V usage is TRBV5-1 and J usage is TRBJ1-1; perhaps TRBD1 as D (6 bases). Trimming shortened V by 3 bases and J by 9 bases, and 12 bases separated the two germline ends. From germline, CDR1 is SGHRS and CDR2 YFSETQ. The CDR3 totals 12 residues. The CDR3 region is CASSSGQHKAFF. The CDR3 region has the DNA TGCGCCAGCAGCTCCGGACAGCACAAAGCTTTCTTT. Combining the CDR3 with reference TRBV5-1 and TRBJ1-1 gives the whole variable domain KAGVTQTPRYLIKTRGQQVTLSCSPISGHRSVSWYQQTPGQGLQFLFEYFSETQRNKGNFPGRFSGRQFSNSRSEMNVSTLELGDSALYLCASSSGQHKAFFGQGTRLTVV.

This chain uses TRBV5-1 with TRBJ2-1, with no clear D. CDR3 length: 14 amino acids. The germline CDR1 and CDR2 sequences are SGHRS and YFSETQ. Between the trimmed V and J ends, which lost 7 bases and 0 bases, there was a span of 11 bases. The CDR3, as DNA: TGCGCCAGCTCACATCGTTCCTCCTACAATGAGCAGTTCTTC. Its protein product is CASSHRSSYNEQFF.

In its sample, this clone was seen a few times. This chain uses TRBV5-6 with TRBJ1-4; the D gene is possibly TRBD1 (6 bases). Germline CDR1 and CDR2: SGHDT and YYEEEE. This CDR3 comprises 13 residues. V lost 4 bases and J lost 10, with 14 bases in between. CDR3 protein: CASSTDRGGKLFF. The CDR3 coding sequence is TGTGCCAGCAGCACGGACAGAGGGGGAAAACTGTTTTTT.

The V and J genes are TRBV10-3 and TRBJ2-1, with 8 nucleotides matching TRBD2. CDR3 length equals 17 residues. The junction had 10 bases not matched to a gene; V was cut back by 3 bases and J by 3 bases. Germline V gene data show CDR1 as ENHRY and CDR2 as SYGVKD. CDR3 in DNA: TGTGCCATCAGTGATTCGTCTCGCGGGGGGTACTACAATGAGCAGTTCTTC. Protein sequence: CAISDSSRGGYYNEQFF.

The V gene is TRBV28, the J gene TRBJ2-4; 7 positions agree with TRBD2. The CDR3 runs to 13 residues. The germline gives CDR1 MDHEN, CDR2 SYDVKM. The J segment lost 8 bases and the V segment lost 3 bases, leaving 4 bases of the junction unmatched. The CDR3 region is CASSFSGGDIQYF. The CDR3 bases are TGTGCCAGCAGTTTTTCGGGGGGTGACATTCAGTACTTC.

This chain links TRBV15 with TRBJ1-1; TRBD1 agrees at 7 bases. V was pared by 2 bases and J by 2 bases, with 14 bases of the junction left unmatched. This CDR3 contains 18 residues. Germline V gene data show CDR1 as LNHNV and CDR2 as YYDKDF (reference sequence). The CDR3 DNA reads as TGTGCCACCAGCAGATTCCCGGGACAGACGCCTTTTAACACTGAAGCTTTCTTT. Translated, it gives CATSRFPGQTPFNTEAFF.

This rearrangement joins TRBV19 to TRBJ2-2; 7 nucleotides match TRBD1. V trimming: 6 bases; J trimming: 1 base; junction bases outside the gene matches: 5. Germline values: CDR1 LNHDA, CDR2 SQIVND (reference sequence). The CDR3 spans 15 residues. The CDR3 loop reads CASRGGGWNTGELFF. The CDR3 DNA reads as TGTGCCAGTAGAGGGGGCGGCTGGAACACCGGGGAGCTGTTTTTT.

The rearrangement joins TRBV19 to TRBJ2-5, with TRBD2 matching over 9 bases. The CDR3 spans 14 residues. Trimming cost V 5 bases and J 5 bases; bases outside gene matches: 6. Germline V gene lookup returns CDR1 LNHDA and CDR2 SQIVND (reference sequence). The CDR3 DNA is TGTGCCAGTAGTGAGCGGGGGGCGAGTGAGACCCAGTACTTC. This codes for CASSERGASETQYF.

This clone was detected only a few times. The rearrangement links TRBV5-4 to TRBJ1-3; D is unclear. CDR1 is SGHNT and CDR2 is YYREEE in the germline V gene (reference sequence). V lost 0 bases and J 0 bases, leaving 4 bases between the germline ends. The CDR3 covers 14 residues. The CDR3 sequence: CASSLGFSGNTIYF. DNA for the CDR3: TGTGCCAGCAGCTTGGGATTCTCTGGAAACACCATATATTTT.

The V and J genes are TRBV28 and TRBJ1-5; D call uncertain. V lost 5 bases to trimming and J lost 4 bases, with 21 bases between them. Per the germline V gene, CDR1 is MDHEN and CDR2 is SYDVKM. The CDR3 is 17 amino acids. CDR3 in amino acids: CASSLPRGGHKNQPQHF. The CDR3, as DNA: TGTGCCAGCAGTCTCCCCCGGGGTGGGCATAAGAATCAGCCCCAGCATTTT.

This chain links TRBV28 with TRBJ1-6; D uncertain. The CDR3 is 15 amino acids. Between the trimmed V and J ends, which lost 3 bases and 7 bases, there was a span of 13 bases. Per the germline V gene, CDR1 is MDHEN and CDR2 is SYDVKM. CDR3 amino acids: CASSFAIRVNSPLHF. The CDR3 DNA reads as TGTGCCAGCAGTTTCGCAATCAGAGTGAATTCACCCCTCCACTTT.

The chain is built from TRBV9 and TRBJ2-2; 7 positions match TRBD2. The CDR3 runs 15 residues. CDR1 and CDR2 (germline): SGDLS, YYNGEE. The trim removed 2 bases at V and 2 bases at J, leaving 3 bases unmatched. CDR3 sequence reads: CASSVGTINTGELFF. The CDR3 DNA sequence: TGTGCCAGCAGCGTCGGGACTATCAACACCGGGGAGCTGTTTTTT.

This clone was recorded a few times. The chain joins TRBV5-1 to TRBJ1-3; no reliable D call. V dropped 0 bases and J dropped 2 bases, with 9 bases sitting between them. The CDR3 consists of 15 residues. Germline V gene lookup returns CDR1 SGHRS and CDR2 YFSETQ. The CDR3 reads CASSLDWQTGNTIYF. The CDR3 DNA is TGCGCCAGCAGCTTGGATTGGCAGACTGGAAACACCATATATTTT.

This chain connects TRBV2 to TRBJ1-1, with D perhaps matching TRBD1 (5 bases). Trimming took off 6 bases at V and 0 bases at J, with 14 bases between the two ends. In germline, CDR1 is SNHLY, CDR2 FYNNEI. The CDR3 covers 15 residues. This CDR3 is CASSRGGGMNTEAFF. The CDR3 bases are TGTGCCAGCAGCCGGGGTGGGGGTATGAACACTGAAGCTTTCTTT.

This chain uses TRBV5-6 with TRBJ2-7; tentative D call: TRBD1 (6 bases). The length of the CDR3 is 15 residues. Between the trimmed V and J ends, which lost 4 bases and 2 bases, there was a span of 16 bases. CDR1 SGHDT and CDR2 YYEEEE come from the germline V gene. The CDR3 here is CASSPKPTGTYEQYV. CDR3 coding DNA: TGTGCCAGCAGCCCGAAACCGACAGGTACCTACGAGCAGTACGTC.

This clone was seen a few times. The chain joins TRBV7-9 to TRBJ2-7, with D tentatively TRBD1 (6 bases). Germline loops: CDR1 SEHNR, CDR2 FQNEAQ (reference sequence). The CDR3 is made up of 14 amino acids. Trimming removed 7 bases from V and 4 bases from J, with 17 bases in between. The CDR3 nucleotides are TGTGCCAGCATCCAAATCGACAGGCAATACGAGCAGTACTTC. As protein: CASIQIDRQYEQYF.

The CDR3 nucleotides read TGTGCCAGCAGTGAAAGGGACGGATCCTACGAGCAGTACTTC. This gives the protein CASSERDGSYEQYF. The genes are TRBV6-1 and TRBJ2-7; the D call may be TRBD1 or TRBD2 (5 bases each). CDR1 MNHNS and CDR2 SASEGT come from the germline V gene. This CDR3 region has 14 residues. Trimming stripped 2 bases from V and 1 base from J, with 9 bases between.

The rearrangement joins TRBV19 to TRBJ1-2, with unresolved D. CDR1 and CDR2 from the germline V gene are LNHDA and SQIVND (reference sequence). CDR3 size: 12 residues. Trimming stripped 5 bases from V and 10 bases from J, with 14 bases between. The CDR3 sequence is CASSVGKTFYTF. In DNA form, the CDR3 reads TGTGCCAGTAGTGTCGGCAAGACGTTCTACACCTTC. Looking up the rest from reference TRBV19 and TRBJ1-2 gives the full variable domain: DGGITQSPKYLFRKEGQNVTLSCEQNLNHDAMYWYRQDPGQGLRLIYYSQIVNDFQKGDIAEGYSVSREKKESFPLTVTSAQKNPTAFYLCASSVGKTFYTFGSGTRLTVV.

This chain connects TRBV13 to TRBJ1-2; D uncertain. The CDR3 extends over 13 amino acids. Germline V gene data show CDR1 as PRHDT and CDR2 as FYEKMQ (reference sequence). Between the trimmed V and J ends, which lost 2 bases and 7 bases, there was a span of 11 bases. This CDR3 reads CASSLQWSRGYTF. DNA of the CDR3: TGTGCCAGCAGCTTACAATGGTCCCGTGGCTACACCTTC. Full variable domain (outside the CDR3, taken from reference TRBV13 and TRBJ1-2): AAGVIQSPRHLIKEKRETATLKCYPIPRHDTVYWYQQGPGQDPQFLISFYEKMQSDKGSIPDRFSAQQFSDYHSELNMSSLELGDSALYFCASSLQWSRGYTFGSGTRLTVV.

In DNA form, the CDR3 reads TGTGCCAGCCGTCCAAGGGAAGGCAGGATTCACCCCCAGCATTTT. Translating it yields CASRPREGRIHPQHF. This chain uses TRBV13 with TRBJ1-5, with D unresolved. Trimming took 8 bases from V and 10 from J, leaving 24 bases between them. Germline loops: CDR1 PRHDT, CDR2 FYEKMQ (reference sequence). This CDR3 spans 15 amino acids.